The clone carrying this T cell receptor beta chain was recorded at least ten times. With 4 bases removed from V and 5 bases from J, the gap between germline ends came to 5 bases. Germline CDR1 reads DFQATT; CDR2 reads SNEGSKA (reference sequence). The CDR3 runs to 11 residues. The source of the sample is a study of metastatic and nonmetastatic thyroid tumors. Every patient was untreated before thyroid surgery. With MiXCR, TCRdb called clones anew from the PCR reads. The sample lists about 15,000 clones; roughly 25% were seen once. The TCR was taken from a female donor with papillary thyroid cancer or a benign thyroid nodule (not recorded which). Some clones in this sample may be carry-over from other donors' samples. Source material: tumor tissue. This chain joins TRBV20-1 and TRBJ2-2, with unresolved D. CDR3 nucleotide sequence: TGCAGTGCTACGAGGACCGGGGAGCTGTTTTTT. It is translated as CSATRTGELFF.